This is a list of T cell receptor beta chains from one sample in a study of blood T cell repertoires in COVID-19. The protocol was immunoSEQ multiplex PCR, while the TCRdb copy is restricted to in-frame clones and leaves out a portion. The table records fewer than 150,000 clones, 85% to 90% of them present only once. The sample taken for sequencing was peripheral blood. The receptors were sampled from a woman aged 40 to 50 with acute or convalescent COVID-19. Each CDR3 is given with its conserved first and last residue. The D gene is left open where the match is weak. For some rows the clone size is stated as once, few or many, or as a class when expanded; others skip it.

CASSYSGQGLGGYTF	TGTGCCAGCAGTTACTCGGGACAGGGGTTGGGAGGCTACACCTTC	TRBJ1-2	TRBD1	TRBV6-6	few
CASSPIRYSQGYTF	TGTGCCAGCAGCCCCATCCGTTACTCACAGGGCTACACCTTC	TRBJ1-2	-	TRBV7-2	once
CASSGPGHSSGANVLTF	TGTGCCAGCAGCGGACCGGGACACAGCTCTGGGGCCAACGTCCTGACTTTC	TRBJ2-6	-	TRBV7-2	-
CASSLTGNTEAFF	TGTGCCAGCAGTTTAACCGGGAACACTGAAGCTTTCTTT	TRBJ1-1	-	TRBV12-3/TRBV12-4	-
CASISSDQPQHF	TGTGCCAGCATAAGTTCGGATCAGCCCCAGCATTTT	TRBJ1-5	-	TRBV28	-
CASRIDNSGYEQYF	TGTGCCAGCAGAATCGATAATTCGGGCTACGAGCAGTACTTC	TRBJ2-7	-	TRBV27	many
CASSEGRGTGELFF	TGTGCCAGCAGTGAGGGGAGGGGCACCGGGGAGCTGTTTTTT	TRBJ2-2	TRBD2	TRBV9	-
CASSLRQGSSGNTIYF	TGTGCCAGCAGCTTGAGGCAGGGGAGCTCTGGAAACACCATATATTTT	TRBJ1-3	-	TRBV5-6	-
CASSLNGPMTGGEAFF	TGTGCCAGCAGCTTAAACGGACCCATGACAGGGGGCGAAGCTTTCTTT	TRBJ1-1	TRBD1	TRBV7-3	-
CASSPGGGLRDQPQHF	TGTGCCAGCTCACCCGGCGGGGGGCTTAGGGATCAGCCCCAGCATTTT	TRBJ1-5	-	TRBV18	once
CASSSFPGSFHNEQFF	TGTGCCAGCAGCAGCTTTCCGGGATCCTTCCACAATGAGCAGTTCTTC	TRBJ2-1	-	TRBV7-3	few
CASSQGDRLATNEKLFF	TGTGCCAGCAGCCAAGGGGACAGGCTTGCAACTAATGAAAAACTGTTTTTT	TRBJ1-4	TRBD1	TRBV3-1/TRBV3-2	-
CASSLAPTSGGASYEQYF	TGTGCCAGCAGCTTAGCTCCGACTAGCGGGGGGGCCTCCTACGAGCAGTACTTC	TRBJ2-7	TRBD2	TRBV7-2	-
CSASPGQGNNYEQYF	TGCAGTGCTAGTCCGGGACAGGGAAATAACTACGAGCAGTACTTC	TRBJ2-7	TRBD1	TRBV20-1	-
CASSEYRGTGGGYGYTF	TGTGCCAGCAGTGAATATAGGGGGACAGGGGGAGGCTATGGCTACACCTTC	TRBJ1-2	TRBD1	TRBV25-1	-
CASSVAGTGMDTIYF	TGTGCCAGCAGCGTCGCCGGGACAGGGATGGACACCATATATTTT	TRBJ1-3	TRBD1	TRBV9	-
CASSLRGGESSYEQYF	TGTGCCAGCAGCTTAAGGGGGGGGGAGAGCTCCTACGAGCAGTACTTC	TRBJ2-7	-	TRBV7-6	-
CASSFSPGNGYTF	TGTGCCAGCAGCTTCTCCCCGGGGAATGGCTACACCTTC	TRBJ1-2	-	TRBV5-5	-
CASSFRYGYTF	TGTGCCAGCAGTTTTCGCTATGGCTACACCTTC	TRBJ1-2	-	TRBV28	-
CASRIAGGTDTQYF	TGCGCCAGCAGGATAGCGGGGGGCACAGATACGCAGTATTTT	TRBJ2-3	TRBD2	TRBV10-2	-
CASSRGKKGADEQYF	TGTGCCAGCAGCCGCGGGAAGAAGGGGGCCGACGAGCAGTACTTC	TRBJ2-7	-	TRBV2	-
CASSLRSGSYNEQFF	TGCGCCAGCAGCTTGCGTAGCGGTTCGTACAATGAGCAGTTCTTC	TRBJ2-1	-	TRBV5-1	-
CASRGWGPNEKLFF	TGTGCCAGCAGGGGGTGGGGCCCGAATGAAAAACTGTTTTTT	TRBJ1-4	-	TRBV2	-
CASSSRTGANEQYF	TGTGCCAGCAGTTCCCGGACAGGGGCCAACGAGCAGTACTTC	TRBJ2-7	TRBD1	TRBV6-5	-
CASSDRPGQGFHYGYTF	TGTGCCAGCAGCGACAGGCCGGGACAGGGCTTTCACTATGGCTACACCTTC	TRBJ1-2	TRBD1	TRBV7-8	once
CATSGGQPQHF	TGTGCCACCAGCGGGGGCCAGCCCCAGCATTTT	TRBJ1-5	-	TRBV15	-
CATSARDIYGYTF	TGTGCCACCAGTGCACGGGACATCTATGGCTACACCTTC	TRBJ1-2	-	TRBV24-1	few
CASTPEVQGAFF	TGTGCCAGCACCCCCGAGGTGCAAGGAGCTTTCTTT	TRBJ1-1	-	TRBV7-9	-
CATSDFSGGADQETQYF	TGTGCCACCAGTGACTTTAGCGGGGGGGCCGATCAAGAGACCCAGTACTTC	TRBJ2-5	TRBD2	TRBV24-1	-
CASSPLARKTFF	TGTGCCAGCAGTCCCCTAGCGAGGAAGACTTTCTTC	TRBJ2-1	-	TRBV2	once
CASSFERGYTEAFF	TGTGCCAGCAGCTTTGAAAGGGGCTATACTGAAGCTTTCTTT	TRBJ1-1	-	TRBV7-8	-
CASSPPGGFTGELFF	TGTGCCAGCAGCCCCCCCGGGGGATTCACCGGGGAGCTGTTTTTT	TRBJ2-2	-	TRBV14	-
CASSDKSGSPNEQFF	TGTGCCAGCAGTGACAAGAGCGGGAGTCCGAATGAGCAGTTCTTC	TRBJ2-1	TRBD2	TRBV6-4	-
CASSALSEGGYTF	TGTGCCAGCTCGGCCCTCTCGGAGGGTGGCTACACCTTC	TRBJ1-2	-	TRBV9	once
CASSKDGATDTQYF	TGTGCCAGCAGTAAGGATGGGGCCACAGATACGCAGTATTTT	TRBJ2-3	-	TRBV6-4	few
CASSQDRDRNYGYTF	TGCGCCAGCAGCCAAGATAGGGACAGGAACTATGGCTACACCTTC	TRBJ1-2	TRBD1	TRBV4-3	-
CAWSRGGEFGQFF	TGTGCCTGGAGTCGGGGGGGTGAATTTGGGCAGTTCTTC	TRBJ2-1	TRBD2	TRBV30	once
CASSHPPGQGDQPQHF	TGCGCCAGCAGCCACCCCCCGGGACAGGGTGATCAGCCCCAGCATTTT	TRBJ1-5	TRBD1	TRBV4-1	-
CASRRGPDGYTF	TGTGCCAGCAGGAGAGGTCCCGACGGCTACACCTTC	TRBJ1-2	-	TRBV7-3	-
CASSDWERGPPYEQYF	TGCGCCAGCAGCGACTGGGAGCGGGGGCCCCCCTACGAGCAGTACTTC	TRBJ2-7	TRBD2	TRBV5-1	-
CSANRDLW	TGCAGTGCTAATAGAGACTTGTGG	TRBJ1-2	-	TRBV20-1	-
CASSRGVYTEAFF	TGTGCCAGCAGCCGGGGGGTGTACACTGAAGCTTTCTTT	TRBJ1-1	-	TRBV3-1/TRBV3-2	-
CASSPLLQGWETQYF	TGTGCCAGCAGCCCCTTGTTACAGGGGTGGGAGACCCAGTACTTC	TRBJ2-5	TRBD1	TRBV5-8	-
CASSERGGEQFF	TGTGCCAGCAGTGAGCGGGGCGGTGAGCAGTTCTTC	TRBJ2-1	-	TRBV2	-
CASSTGDYGYTF	TGTGCCAGCAGCACAGGTGACTATGGCTACACCTTC	TRBJ1-2	-	TRBV12-3/TRBV12-4	-
CASSLRGLGEKLFF	TGTGCCAGCAGTTTACGAGGGTTGGGTGAAAAACTGTTTTTT	TRBJ1-4	-	TRBV27	-